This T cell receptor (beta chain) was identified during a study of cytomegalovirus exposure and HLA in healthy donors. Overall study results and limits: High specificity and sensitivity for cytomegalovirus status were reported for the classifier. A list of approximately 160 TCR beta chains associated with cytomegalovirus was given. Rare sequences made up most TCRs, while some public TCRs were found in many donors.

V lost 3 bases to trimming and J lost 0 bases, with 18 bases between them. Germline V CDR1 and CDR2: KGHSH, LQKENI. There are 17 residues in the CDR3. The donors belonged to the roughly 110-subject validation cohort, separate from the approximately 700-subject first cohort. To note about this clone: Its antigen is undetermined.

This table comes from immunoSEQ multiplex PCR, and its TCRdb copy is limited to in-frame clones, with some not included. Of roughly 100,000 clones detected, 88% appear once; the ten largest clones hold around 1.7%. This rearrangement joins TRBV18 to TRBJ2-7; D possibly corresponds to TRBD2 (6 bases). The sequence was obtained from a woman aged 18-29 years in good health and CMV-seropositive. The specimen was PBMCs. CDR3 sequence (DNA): TGTGCCAGCTCACCCCAGGGAGGTGCCAGGAGCTCCTACGAGCAGTACTTC. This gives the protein CASSPQGGARSSYEQYF.